A selection of T cell receptor beta chains follows, all from one sample in a study of human T cells and chemical hapten exposure. A single record per CDR3 protein comes from TCRdb applying MiXCR to the reads. This repertoire shows 95,000 to 150,000 distinct CDR3 sequences, about 8.9% found once; its top ten account for about 1.4%. Sequencing was carried out using whole blood. The origin of the receptors is a human donor in good health. Some clones in this sample may be carry-over from other donors' samples. Each CDR3 is given with its conserved first and last residue. Fields, in order: clone size, D gene, V gene, J gene, CDR3 protein, CDR3 DNA. A D gene is named only where the DNA matches it firmly. The size of a clone is reported for some rows only, either as once, few or many, or as a class for expanded clones.

few	TRBD1	TRBV6-5	TRBJ2-7	CASSYGTGTGPYEQYF	TGTGCCAGCAGTTACGGGACCGGGACAGGGCCCTACGAGCAGTACTTC
NA	TRBD1	TRBV7-9	TRBJ1-5	CASSLAGGTGRAQPQHF	TGTGCCAGCAGCTTAGCGGGCGGGACAGGGAGGGCTCAGCCCCAGCATTTT
NA	NA	TRBV5-1	TRBJ2-2	CATQPTGMRAGELFF	TGCGCCACACAACCAACAGGGATGAGGGCCGGGGAGCTGTTTTTT
few	TRBD1	TRBV25-1	TRBJ2-1	CASSDPTGSSYNEQFF	TGTGCCAGCAGTGACCCGACAGGGAGCTCCTACAATGAGCAGTTCTTC
many	NA	TRBV6-5	TRBJ1-1	CASSYSLGGAGTEAFF	TGTGCCAGCAGTTACTCACTCGGGGGTGCTGGCACTGAAGCTTTCTTT
NA	NA	TRBV29-1	TRBJ1-4	CSVLEASEKLFF	TGCAGCGTGTTAGAGGCCAGTGAAAAACTGTTTTTT
NA	NA	TRBV14	TRBJ1-1	CASSQELGGGNTEAFF	TGTGCCAGCAGCCAAGAATTGGGAGGGGGTAACACTGAAGCTTTCTTT
few	NA	TRBV15	TRBJ2-7	CATSKQPGVGTDTYEQYF	TGTGCCACCAGCAAACAACCGGGGGTCGGGACTGACACCTACGAGCAGTACTTC
few	NA	TRBV15	TRBJ2-3	CATSRDRATDTQYF	TGTGCCACCAGCAGAGATCGGGCCACAGATACGCAGTATTTT
NA	NA	TRBV5-1	TRBJ2-5	CASSPPEGQETQYF	TGCGCCAGCAGCCCCCCTGAGGGACAAGAGACCCAGTACTTC
NA	NA	TRBV19	TRBJ2-5	CASSIDPGEEETQYF	TGTGCCAGTAGTATAGATCCGGGCGAAGAAGAGACCCAGTACTTC
many	TRBD1	TRBV6-1	TRBJ2-3	CASSEDRGSTDTQYF	TGTGCCAGCAGTGAAGACAGGGGAAGCACAGATACGCAGTATTTT
many	NA	TRBV7-2	TRBJ2-3	CASSFSGTRTDTQYF	TGTGCCAGCAGCTTTTCAGGTACCCGCACAGATACGCAGTATTTT
few	TRBD2	TRBV19	TRBJ2-7	CASSISLAVTREQYF	TGTGCCAGTAGTATATCCCTAGCGGTGACGCGGGAGCAGTACTTC
NA	NA	TRBV3-1	TRBJ2-3	CASSQDLKDTQYF	TGTGCCAGCAGCCAAGATTTAAAGGATACGCAGTATTTT
many	NA	TRBV19	TRBJ2-2	CATGGTGELFF	TGTGCCACCGGTGGGACCGGGGAGCTGTTTTTT
few	TRBD1	TRBV30	TRBJ1-1	CAWTEQGASTEAFF	TGTGCCTGGACCGAACAGGGGGCAAGCACTGAAGCTTTCTTT
many	NA	TRBV7-9	TRBJ1-5	CASSQSGRRNQPQHF	TGTGCCAGCAGCCAGAGCGGGCGACGCAATCAGCCCCAGCATTTT
many	NA	TRBV14	TRBJ1-2	CASSSRARELLAGYTF	TGTGCCAGCAGCTCAAGGGCTAGGGAATTGCTGGCTGGCTACACCTTC
few	TRBD1	TRBV7-9	TRBJ2-2	CASSPRQGRWTGELFF	TGTGCCAGCAGCCCCAGACAGGGCAGATGGACCGGGGAGCTGTTTTTT
many	TRBD1	TRBV2	TRBJ1-5	CASSDTGGSQPQHF	TGTGCCAGCAGTGACACAGGGGGATCACAGCCCCAGCATTTT
NA	NA	TRBV19	TRBJ2-2	CASSVTQETGELFF	TGTGCCAGTAGCGTTACGCAGGAGACCGGGGAGCTGTTTTTT
few	TRBD1	TRBV30	TRBJ1-4	CAWRPGQGATNEKLFF	TGTGCCTGGAGACCCGGACAGGGAGCAACTAATGAAAAACTGTTTTTT
NA	NA	TRBV5-1	TRBJ2-7	CASGFGSFYEQYF	TGCGCCAGCGGTTTCGGGAGTTTCTACGAGCAGTACTTC
many	TRBD2	TRBV4-1	TRBJ2-7	CASSQSASGSNYEQYF	TGCGCCAGCAGCCAAAGTGCTAGCGGGAGTAACTACGAGCAGTACTTC
many	TRBD1	TRBV19	TRBJ1-2	CASSKTQTGGFLDGYTF	TGTGCCAGTAGTAAGACGCAGACAGGGGGCTTCCTGGATGGCTACACCTTC
few	NA	TRBV6-2/TRBV6-3	TRBJ2-1	CASSYGSFRSEQFF	TGTGCCAGCAGTTATGGCTCTTTCCGAAGTGAGCAGTTCTTC
few	NA	TRBV5-5	TRBJ1-3	CASSFSSGNTIYF	TGTGCCAGCAGCTTCAGCTCTGGAAACACCATATATTTT
NA	NA	TRBV20-1	TRBJ2-5	CSAVPGLTQETQYF	TGCAGTGCCGTGCCGGGACTCACCCAAGAGACCCAGTACTTC
many	TRBD1	TRBV9	TRBJ1-4	CASSTQGANEKLFF	TGTGCCAGCAGCACCCAGGGGGCAAATGAAAAACTGTTTTTT
NA	NA	TRBV7-9	TRBJ2-1	CASSPGGPGNEQFF	TGTGCCAGCAGCCCCGGGGGGCCGGGCAATGAGCAGTTCTTC
NA	NA	TRBV6-6	TRBJ2-5	CASSPPGAGETQYF	TGTGCCAGCAGTCCCCCGGGAGCGGGAGAGACCCAGTACTTC
NA	NA	TRBV4-3	TRBJ2-7	CASSQEPGISYEQYF	TGCGCCAGCAGCCAAGAACCGGGCATCTCCTACGAGCAGTACTTC
once	TRBD2	TRBV6-5	TRBJ2-7	CASSYSAGAGGPSYEQYF	TGTGCCAGCAGTTACTCGGCAGGGGCGGGAGGGCCTTCCTACGAGCAGTACTTC
many	NA	TRBV5-1	TRBJ1-1	CASSLRVRTDNTEAFF	TGCGCCAGCAGCTTGCGGGTTCGGACAGACAACACTGAAGCTTTCTTT
few	NA	TRBV6-6	TRBJ1-2	CASSAHDGGAGGRYGYTF	TGTGCCAGCAGTGCACATGACGGGGGGGCCGGAGGGCGGTATGGCTACACCTTC
many	NA	TRBV19	TRBJ2-7	CASSIVGGLSYEQYF	TGTGCCAGTAGTATAGTGGGGGGCCTTTCCTACGAGCAGTACTTC
many	NA	TRBV4-2	TRBJ2-1	CASSQERVDYNEQFF	TGTGCCAGCAGCCAAGAAAGGGTAGACTACAATGAGCAGTTCTTC
few	NA	TRBV27	TRBJ1-1	CASRRRGGTNTEAFF	TGTGCCAGCAGGCGGAGGGGGGGAACGAACACTGAAGCTTTCTTT
NA	NA	TRBV14	TRBJ2-3	CASSPRDADTQYF	TGTGCCAGCAGCCCCAGGGATGCAGATACGCAGTATTTT